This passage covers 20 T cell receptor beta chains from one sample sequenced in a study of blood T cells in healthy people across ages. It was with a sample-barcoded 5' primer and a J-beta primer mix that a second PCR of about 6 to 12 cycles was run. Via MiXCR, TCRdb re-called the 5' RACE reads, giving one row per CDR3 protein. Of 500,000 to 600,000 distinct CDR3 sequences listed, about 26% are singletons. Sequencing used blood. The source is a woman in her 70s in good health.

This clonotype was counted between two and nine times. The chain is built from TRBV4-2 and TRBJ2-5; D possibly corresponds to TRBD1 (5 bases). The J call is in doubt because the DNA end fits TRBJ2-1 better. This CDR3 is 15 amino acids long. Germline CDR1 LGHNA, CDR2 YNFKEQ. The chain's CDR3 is CASSQDWAGNNEQFF. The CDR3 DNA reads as TGTGCCAGCAGCCAAGATTGGGCAGGGAACAATGAGCAGTTCTTC.

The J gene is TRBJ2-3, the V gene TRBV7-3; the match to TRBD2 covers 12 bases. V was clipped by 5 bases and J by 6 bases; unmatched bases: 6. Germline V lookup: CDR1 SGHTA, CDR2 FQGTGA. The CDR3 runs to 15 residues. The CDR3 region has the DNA TGTGCCAGCAGCGCTAGCGGGGGGGCCCTCGATACGCAGTATTTT. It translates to CASSASGGALDTQYF.

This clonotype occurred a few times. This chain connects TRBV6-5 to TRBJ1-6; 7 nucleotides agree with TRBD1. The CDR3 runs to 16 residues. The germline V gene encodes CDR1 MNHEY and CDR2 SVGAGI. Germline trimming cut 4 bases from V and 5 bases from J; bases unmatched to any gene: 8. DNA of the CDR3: TGTGCCAGCAGTTCCTCGGGCAGGGGGAATAATTCACCCCTCCACTTT. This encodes CASSSSGRGNNSPLHF.

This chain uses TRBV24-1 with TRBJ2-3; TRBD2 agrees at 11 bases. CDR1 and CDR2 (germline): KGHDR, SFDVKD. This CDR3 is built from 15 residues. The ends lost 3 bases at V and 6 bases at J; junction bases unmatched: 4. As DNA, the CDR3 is TGTGCCACCAGTGATACTAGCGGGGGTCGGGATACGCAGTATTTT. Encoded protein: CATSDTSGGRDTQYF.

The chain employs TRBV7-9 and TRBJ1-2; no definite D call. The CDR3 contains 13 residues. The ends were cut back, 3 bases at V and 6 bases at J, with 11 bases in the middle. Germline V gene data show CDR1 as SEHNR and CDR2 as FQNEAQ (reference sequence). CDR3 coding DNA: TGTGCCAGCAGCTTGCAGTTTCGGGATGGCTACACCTTC. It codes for CASSLQFRDGYTF.

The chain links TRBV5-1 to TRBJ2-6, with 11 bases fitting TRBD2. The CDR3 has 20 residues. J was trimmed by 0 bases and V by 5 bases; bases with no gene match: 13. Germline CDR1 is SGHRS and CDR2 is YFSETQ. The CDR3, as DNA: TGCGCCAGCAGAGCCGGGGGGACTAGCGGACGCACCTCTGGGGCCAACGTCCTGACTTTC. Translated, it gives CASRAGGTSGRTSGANVLTF.

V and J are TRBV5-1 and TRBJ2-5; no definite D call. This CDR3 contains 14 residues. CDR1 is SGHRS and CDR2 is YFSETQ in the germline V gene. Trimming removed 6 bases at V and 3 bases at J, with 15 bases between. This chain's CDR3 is CASKYTGPEETQYF. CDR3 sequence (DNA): TGCGCCAGCAAGTACACTGGGCCTGAAGAGACCCAGTACTTC.

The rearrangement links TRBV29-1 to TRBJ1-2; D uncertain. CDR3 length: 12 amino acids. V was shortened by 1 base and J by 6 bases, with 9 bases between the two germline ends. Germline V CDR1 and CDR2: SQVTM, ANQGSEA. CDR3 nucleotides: TGCAGCGTTGAAGTTCCGATGGATGGCTACACCTTC. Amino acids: CSVEVPMDGYTF.

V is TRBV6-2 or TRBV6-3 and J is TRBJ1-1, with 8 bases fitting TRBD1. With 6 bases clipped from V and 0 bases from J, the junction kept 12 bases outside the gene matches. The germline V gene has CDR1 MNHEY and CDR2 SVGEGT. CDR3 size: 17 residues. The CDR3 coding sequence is TGTGCCAGCAGACGACAGGGGCTGATGACCTTGAACACTGAAGCTTTCTTT. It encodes CASRRQGLMTLNTEAFF.

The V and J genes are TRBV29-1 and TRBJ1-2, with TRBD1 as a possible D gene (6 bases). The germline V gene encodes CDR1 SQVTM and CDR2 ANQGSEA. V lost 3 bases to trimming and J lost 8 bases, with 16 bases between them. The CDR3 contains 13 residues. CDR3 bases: TGCAGCGTTGAGGGGGGCGTGATAAGGGGCTACACCTTC. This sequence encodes CSVEGGVIRGYTF.

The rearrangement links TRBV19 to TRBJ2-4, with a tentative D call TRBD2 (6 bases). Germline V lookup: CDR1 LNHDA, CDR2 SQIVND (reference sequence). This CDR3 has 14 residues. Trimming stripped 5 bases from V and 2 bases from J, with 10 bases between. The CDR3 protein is CASSPRGTKNIQYF. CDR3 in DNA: TGTGCCAGTAGTCCCCGGGGGACCAAAAACATTCAGTACTTC.

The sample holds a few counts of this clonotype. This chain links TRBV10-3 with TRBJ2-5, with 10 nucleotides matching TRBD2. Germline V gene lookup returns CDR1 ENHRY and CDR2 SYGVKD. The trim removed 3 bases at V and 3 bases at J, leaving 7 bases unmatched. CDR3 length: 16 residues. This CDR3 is CAISDRSGGAEETQYF. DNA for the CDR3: TGTGCCATCAGTGATAGGAGCGGGGGGGCCGAAGAGACCCAGTACTTC.

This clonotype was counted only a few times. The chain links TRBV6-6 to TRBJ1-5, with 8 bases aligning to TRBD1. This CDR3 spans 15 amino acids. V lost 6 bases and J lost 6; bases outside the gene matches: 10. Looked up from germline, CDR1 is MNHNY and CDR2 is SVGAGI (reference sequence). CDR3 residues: CASSNDRGGGQPQHF. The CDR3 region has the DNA TGTGCCAGCAGCAACGACAGGGGAGGGGGTCAGCCCCAGCATTTT.

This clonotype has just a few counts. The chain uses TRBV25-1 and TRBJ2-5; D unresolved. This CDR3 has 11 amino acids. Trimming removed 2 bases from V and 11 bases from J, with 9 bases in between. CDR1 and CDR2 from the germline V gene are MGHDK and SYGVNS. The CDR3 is CASSEQYIQYF. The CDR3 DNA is TGTGCCAGCAGTGAACAGTACATACAGTACTTC.

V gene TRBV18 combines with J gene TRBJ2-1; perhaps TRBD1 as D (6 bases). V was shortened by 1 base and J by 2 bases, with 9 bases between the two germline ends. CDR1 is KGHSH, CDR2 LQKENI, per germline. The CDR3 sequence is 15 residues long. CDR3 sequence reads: CASSPLTGAYNEQFF. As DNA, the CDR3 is TGTGCCAGCTCACCACTGACAGGTGCCTACAATGAGCAGTTCTTC. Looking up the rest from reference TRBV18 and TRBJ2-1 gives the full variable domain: NAGVMQNPRHLVRRRGQEARLRCSPMKGHSHVYWYRQLPEEGLKFMVYLQKENIIDESGMPKERFSAEFPKEGPSILRIQQVVRGDSAAYFCASSPLTGAYNEQFFGPGTRLTVL.

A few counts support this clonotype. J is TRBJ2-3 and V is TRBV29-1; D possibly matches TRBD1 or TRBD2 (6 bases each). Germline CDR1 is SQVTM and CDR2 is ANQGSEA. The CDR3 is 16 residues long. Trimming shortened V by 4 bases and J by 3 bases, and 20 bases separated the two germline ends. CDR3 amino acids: CSVVTRSGAFTDTQYF. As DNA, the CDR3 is TGCAGCGTTGTGACCCGATCGGGGGCTTTTACAGATACGCAGTATTTT.

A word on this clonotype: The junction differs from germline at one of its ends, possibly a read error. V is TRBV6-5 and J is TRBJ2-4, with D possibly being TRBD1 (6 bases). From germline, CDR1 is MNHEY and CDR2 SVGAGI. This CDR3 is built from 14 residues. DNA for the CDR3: TGCTCCAGCTCTACCTTAGGCAGGGGCAACATTCAGTACTTC. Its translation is CSSSTLGRGNIQYF.

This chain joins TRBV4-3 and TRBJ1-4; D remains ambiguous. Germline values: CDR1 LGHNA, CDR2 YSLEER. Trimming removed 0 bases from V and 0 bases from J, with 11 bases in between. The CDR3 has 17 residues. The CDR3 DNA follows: TGCGCCAGCAGCCAAGATTCCCCAGAAGCAACTAATGAAAAACTGTTTTTT. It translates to CASSQDSPEATNEKLFF.

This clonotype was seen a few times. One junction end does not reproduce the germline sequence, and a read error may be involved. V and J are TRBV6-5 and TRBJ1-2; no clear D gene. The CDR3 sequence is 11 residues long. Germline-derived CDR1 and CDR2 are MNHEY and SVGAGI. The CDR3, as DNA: TGTGCCAGCAGCGAGGGCTATGGCTACATCTTC. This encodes CASSEGYGYIF.

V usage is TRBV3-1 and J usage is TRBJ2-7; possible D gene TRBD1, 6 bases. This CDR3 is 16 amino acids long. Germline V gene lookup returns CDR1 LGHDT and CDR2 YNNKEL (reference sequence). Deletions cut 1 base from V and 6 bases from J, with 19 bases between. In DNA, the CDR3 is TGTGCCAGCAGCCAAGGGGCCAACCACAGGGCTCGCGAGCAGTACTTC. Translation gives CASSQGANHRAREQYF.